The entry below describes one T cell receptor (beta chain). How the authors handled the data: Estimated nucleated cell counts came from reference gene primer amplification. The protocol was immunoSEQ multiplex PCR, while the TCRdb copy is restricted to in-frame clones and leaves out a portion. Clone size and the V and J calls come from that table; the DNA yielded D and trimming. The profile covers under 85,000 clones, with 88% appearing a single time and around 6.6% taken by the ten largest. Trimming removed 8 bases from V and 0 bases from J, with 10 bases in between. This CDR3 has 13 amino acids. CDR1 is SGHTA, CDR2 FQGNSA, per germline. This specimen comes from a study of blood T cell repertoires in COVID-19. The overall study: There were acute and convalescent COVID-19 samples, and they came from the United States, Italy and Spain. From T cells, B-cell-depleted T cells, or PBMCs came the material, which was cDNA or gDNA.

The receptor's source is a man between 65 and 80 years old with acute or convalescent COVID-19. V usage is TRBV7-2 and J usage is TRBJ1-1; D is undetermined. Sequenced input: peripheral blood. The CDR3 region has the DNA TGTGCCAGCCGGGAAGACATGAACACTGAAGCTTTCTTT. This codes for CASREDMNTEAFF.